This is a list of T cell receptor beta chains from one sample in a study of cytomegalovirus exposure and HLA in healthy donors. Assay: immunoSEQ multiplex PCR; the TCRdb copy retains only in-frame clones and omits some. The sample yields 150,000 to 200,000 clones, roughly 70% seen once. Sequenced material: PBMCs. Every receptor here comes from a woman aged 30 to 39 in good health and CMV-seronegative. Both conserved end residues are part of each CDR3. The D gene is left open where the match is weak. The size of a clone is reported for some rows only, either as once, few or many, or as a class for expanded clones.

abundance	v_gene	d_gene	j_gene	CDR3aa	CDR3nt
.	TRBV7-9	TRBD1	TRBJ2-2	CASSLGQYTGELFF	TGTGCCAGCAGCTTGGGACAGTACACCGGGGAGCTGTTTTTT
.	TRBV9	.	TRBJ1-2	CASSVEVGGGYTF	TGTGCCAGCAGCGTAGAGGTCGGAGGCGGCTACACCTTC
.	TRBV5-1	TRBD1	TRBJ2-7	CASSQQGTLSYEQYF	TGCGCCAGCAGCCAACAGGGGACCCTCTCCTACGAGCAGTACTTC
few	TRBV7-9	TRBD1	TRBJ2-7	CASTGGQAYEQYF	TGTGCCAGCACCGGAGGACAGGCCTACGAGCAGTACTTC
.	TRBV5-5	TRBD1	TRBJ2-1	CASSLQGENEQFF	TGTGCCAGCAGCTTACAGGGGGAGAATGAGCAGTTCTTC
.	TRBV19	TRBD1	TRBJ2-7	CASRDRAIGYEQYF	TGTGCCAGTAGGGACAGGGCTATCGGTTACGAGCAGTACTTC
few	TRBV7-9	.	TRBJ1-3	CASSTDMSGNTIYF	TGTGCCAGCAGCACAGACATGTCCGGAAACACCATATATTTT
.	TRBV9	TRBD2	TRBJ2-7	CASSRLADSYEQYF	TGTGCCAGCAGCCGACTAGCGGATTCCTACGAGCAGTACTTC
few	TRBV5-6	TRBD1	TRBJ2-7	CASSIRDRGHEQYF	TGTGCCAGCAGCATCCGGGACAGGGGTCACGAGCAGTACTTC
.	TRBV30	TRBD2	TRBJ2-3	CAQGLAGGWGTDTQYF	TGTGCCCAGGGGCTAGCGGGAGGGTGGGGCACAGATACGCAGTATTTT
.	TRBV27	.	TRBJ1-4	CASRYTGFGNEKLFF	TGTGCCAGCAGATACACAGGGTTCGGTAATGAAAAACTGTTTTTT
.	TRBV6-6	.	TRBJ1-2	CASSWAYGYTF	TGTGCCAGCAGTTGGGCTTATGGCTACACCTTC
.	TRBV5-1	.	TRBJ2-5	CASSLAGGYQETQYF	TGCGCCAGCAGCTTGGCCGGGGGATACCAAGAGACCCAGTACTTC
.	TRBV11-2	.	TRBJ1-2	CASSLATVSYGYTF	TGTGCCAGCAGCCTCGCGACAGTCTCCTATGGCTACACCTTC
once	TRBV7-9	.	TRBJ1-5	CASSADGKNQPQHF	TGTGCCAGCAGCGCGGACGGGAAAAATCAGCCCCAGCATTTT
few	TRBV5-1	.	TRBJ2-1	CASSFGGLLNEQFF	TGCGCCAGCAGCTTCGGCGGACTACTCAATGAGCAGTTCTTC
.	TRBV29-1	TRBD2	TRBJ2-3	CSGRGGAVYTQYF	TGCAGCGGGCGGGGGGGGGCCGTATATACGCAGTATTTT
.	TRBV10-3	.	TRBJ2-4	CAITSGMENIQYF	TGTGCCATCACCTCGGGGATGGAAAACATTCAGTACTTC
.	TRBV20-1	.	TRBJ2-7	CSAPSAYEQYF	TGCAGTGCTCCCTCTGCCTACGAGCAGTACTTC
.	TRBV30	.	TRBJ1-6	CAWTREHNSPLHF	TGTGCCTGGACCCGGGAGCATAATTCACCCCTCCACTTT
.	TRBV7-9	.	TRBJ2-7	CASSSPLTVGEQYF	TGTGCCAGCAGCTCCCCTTTGACCGTCGGGGAGCAGTACTTC
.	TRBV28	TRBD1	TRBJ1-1	CASSLGQVNTEAFF	TGTGCCAGCAGTTTAGGACAGGTGAACACTGAAGCTTTCTTT
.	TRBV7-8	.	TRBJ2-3	CASSPQTTSTDTQYF	TGTGCCAGCAGCCCTCAGACTACTAGCACAGATACGCAGTATTTT
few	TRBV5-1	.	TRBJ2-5	CASSLEGLETQYF	TGCGCCAGCAGCTTGGAGGGGCTGGAGACCCAGTACTTC
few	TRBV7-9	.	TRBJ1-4	CASSRTEVVFF	TGTGCCAGCAGCCGGACGGAGGTAGTGTTTTTT
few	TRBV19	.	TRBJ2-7	CASNTGFGEQYF	TGTGCCAGTAACACAGGATTTGGCGAGCAGTACTTC